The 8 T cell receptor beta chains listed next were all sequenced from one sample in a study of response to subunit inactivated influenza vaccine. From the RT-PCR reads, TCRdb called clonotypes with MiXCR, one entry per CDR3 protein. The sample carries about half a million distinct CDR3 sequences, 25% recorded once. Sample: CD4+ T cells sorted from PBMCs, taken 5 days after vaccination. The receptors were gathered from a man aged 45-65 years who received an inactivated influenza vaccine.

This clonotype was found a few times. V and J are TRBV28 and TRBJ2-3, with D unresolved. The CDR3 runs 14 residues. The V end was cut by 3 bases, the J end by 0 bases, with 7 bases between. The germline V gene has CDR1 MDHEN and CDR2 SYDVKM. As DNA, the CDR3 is TGTGCCAGCAGTTTGTCAGACAGCACAGATACGCAGTATTTT. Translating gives CASSLSDSTDTQYF.

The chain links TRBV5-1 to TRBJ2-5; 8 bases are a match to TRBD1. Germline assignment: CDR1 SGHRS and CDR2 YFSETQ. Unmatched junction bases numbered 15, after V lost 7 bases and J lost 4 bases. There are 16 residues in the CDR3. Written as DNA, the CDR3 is TGCGCCAGCGCCCCCGATGCTTACAGGGGGAGAGAGACCCAGTACTTC. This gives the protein CASAPDAYRGRETQYF. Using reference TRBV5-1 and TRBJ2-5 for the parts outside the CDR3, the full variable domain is KAGVTQTPRYLIKTRGQQVTLSCSPISGHRSVSWYQQTPGQGLQFLFEYFSETQRNKGNFPGRFSGRQFSNSRSEMNVSTLELGDSALYLCASAPDAYRGRETQYFGPGTRLLVL.

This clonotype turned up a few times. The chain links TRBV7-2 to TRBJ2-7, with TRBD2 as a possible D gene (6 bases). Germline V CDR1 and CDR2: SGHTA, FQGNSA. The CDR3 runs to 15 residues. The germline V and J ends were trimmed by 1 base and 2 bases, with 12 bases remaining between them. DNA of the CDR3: TGTGCCAGCAGCTTAGGTGGACTACTCCCCTACGAGCAGTACTTC. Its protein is CASSLGGLLPYEQYF.

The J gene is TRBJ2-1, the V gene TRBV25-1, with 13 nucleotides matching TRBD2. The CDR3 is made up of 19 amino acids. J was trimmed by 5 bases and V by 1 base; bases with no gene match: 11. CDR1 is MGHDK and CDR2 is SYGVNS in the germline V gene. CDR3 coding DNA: TGTGCCAGCAGTGAATGGACTAGCGGGAGTTCACGCCGCGACAATGAGCAGTTCTTC. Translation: CASSEWTSGSSRRDNEQFF. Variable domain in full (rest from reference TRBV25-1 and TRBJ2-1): EADIYQTPRYLVIGTGKKITLECSQTMGHDKMYWYQQDPGMELHLIHYSYGVNSTEKGDLSSESTVSRIRTEHFPLTLESARPSHTSQYLCASSEWTSGSSRRDNEQFFGPGTRLTVL.

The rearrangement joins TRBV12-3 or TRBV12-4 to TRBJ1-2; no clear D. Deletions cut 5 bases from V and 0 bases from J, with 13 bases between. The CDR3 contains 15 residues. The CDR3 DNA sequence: TGTGCCAGCAGTAGGTACAGACGAGCTAACTATGGCTACACCTTC. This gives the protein CASSRYRRANYGYTF.

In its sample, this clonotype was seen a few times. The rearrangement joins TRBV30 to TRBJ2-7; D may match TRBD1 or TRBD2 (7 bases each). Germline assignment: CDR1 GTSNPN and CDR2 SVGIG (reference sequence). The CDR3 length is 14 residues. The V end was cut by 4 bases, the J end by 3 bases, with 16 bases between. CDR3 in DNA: TGTGCCTGGACAGGGGGGGGCTCCAACTACGAGCAGTACTTC. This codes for CAWTGGGSNYEQYF.

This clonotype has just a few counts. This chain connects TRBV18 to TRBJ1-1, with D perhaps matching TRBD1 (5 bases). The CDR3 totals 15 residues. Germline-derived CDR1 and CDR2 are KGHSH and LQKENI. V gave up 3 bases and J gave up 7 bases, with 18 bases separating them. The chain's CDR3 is CASSPLGHLSGEAFF. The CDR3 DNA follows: TGTGCCAGCTCACCCCTTGGACACCTCTCAGGTGAAGCTTTCTTT.

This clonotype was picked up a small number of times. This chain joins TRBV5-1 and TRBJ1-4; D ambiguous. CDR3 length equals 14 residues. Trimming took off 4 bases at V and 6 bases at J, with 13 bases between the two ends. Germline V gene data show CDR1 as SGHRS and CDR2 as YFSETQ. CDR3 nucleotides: TGCGCCAGCAGCCCCGGCATGCAGCATGAAAAACTGTTTTTT. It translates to CASSPGMQHEKLFF. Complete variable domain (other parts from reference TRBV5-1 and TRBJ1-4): KAGVTQTPRYLIKTRGQQVTLSCSPISGHRSVSWYQQTPGQGLQFLFEYFSETQRNKGNFPGRFSGRQFSNSRSEMNVSTLELGDSALYLCASSPGMQHEKLFFGSGTQLSVL.